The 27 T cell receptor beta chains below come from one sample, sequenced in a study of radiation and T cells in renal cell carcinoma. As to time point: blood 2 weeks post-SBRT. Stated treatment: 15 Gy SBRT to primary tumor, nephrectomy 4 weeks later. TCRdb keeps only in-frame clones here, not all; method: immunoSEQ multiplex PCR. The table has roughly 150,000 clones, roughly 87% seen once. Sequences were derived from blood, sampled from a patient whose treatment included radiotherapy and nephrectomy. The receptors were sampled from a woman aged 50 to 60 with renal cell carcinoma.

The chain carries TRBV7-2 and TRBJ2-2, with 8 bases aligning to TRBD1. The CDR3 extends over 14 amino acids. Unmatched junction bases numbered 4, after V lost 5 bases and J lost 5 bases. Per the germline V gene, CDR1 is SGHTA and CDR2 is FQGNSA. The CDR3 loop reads CASSQTGVTGELFF. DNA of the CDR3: TGTGCCAGCAGCCAGACAGGGGTAACCGGGGAGCTGTTTTTT.

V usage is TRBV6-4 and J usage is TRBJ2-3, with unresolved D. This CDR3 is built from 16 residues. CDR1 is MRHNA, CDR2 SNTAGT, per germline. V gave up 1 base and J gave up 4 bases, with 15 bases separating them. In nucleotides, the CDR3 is TGTGCCAGCAGTGACTTGGGGTCCTTAGTCCCAGATACGCAGTATTTT. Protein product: CASSDLGSLVPDTQYF.

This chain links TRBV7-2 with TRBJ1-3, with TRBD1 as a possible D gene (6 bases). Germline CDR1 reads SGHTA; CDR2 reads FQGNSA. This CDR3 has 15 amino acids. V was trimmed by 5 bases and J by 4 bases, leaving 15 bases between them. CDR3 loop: CASSATGFRGNTIYF. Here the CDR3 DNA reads TGTGCCAGCAGCGCTACAGGGTTTCGGGGAAACACCATATATTTT.

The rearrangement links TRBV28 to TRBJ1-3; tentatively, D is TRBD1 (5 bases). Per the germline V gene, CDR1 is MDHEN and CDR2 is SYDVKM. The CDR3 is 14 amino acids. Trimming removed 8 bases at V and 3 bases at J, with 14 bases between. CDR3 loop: CASREGRSGNTIYF. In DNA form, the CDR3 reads TGTGCCAGCCGGGAGGGGAGGAGTGGAAACACCATATATTTT.

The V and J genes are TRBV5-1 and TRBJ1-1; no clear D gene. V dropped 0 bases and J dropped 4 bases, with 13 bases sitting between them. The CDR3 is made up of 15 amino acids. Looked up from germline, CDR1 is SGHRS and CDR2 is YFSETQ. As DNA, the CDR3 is TGCGCCAGCAGCTTGGAGTTTGTCAGACCCACTGAAGCTTTCTTT. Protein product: CASSLEFVRPTEAFF.

The CDR3 sequence: CASSAGTGGSYGYTF. CDR3 DNA: TGTGCCAGCAGTGCCGGGACAGGGGGCTCGTATGGCTACACCTTC. The chain joins TRBV27 to TRBJ1-2, with 12 bases lining up with TRBD1. Per germline, CDR1 MNHEY and CDR2 SMNVEV (reference sequence). Trimming cost V 5 bases and J 5 bases; bases outside gene matches: 6. The CDR3 contains 15 residues.

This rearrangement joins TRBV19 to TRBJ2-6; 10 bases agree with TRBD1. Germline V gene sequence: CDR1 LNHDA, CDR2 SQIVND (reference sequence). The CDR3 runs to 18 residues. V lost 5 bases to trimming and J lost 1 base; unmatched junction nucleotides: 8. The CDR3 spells CASSSRQGASSGANVLTF. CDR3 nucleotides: TGTGCCAGTAGTTCCAGACAGGGGGCTTCATCTGGGGCCAACGTCCTGACTTTC.

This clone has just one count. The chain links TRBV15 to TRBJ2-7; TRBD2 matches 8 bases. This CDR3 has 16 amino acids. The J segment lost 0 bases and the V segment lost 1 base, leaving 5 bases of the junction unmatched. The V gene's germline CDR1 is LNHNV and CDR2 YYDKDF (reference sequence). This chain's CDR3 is CATSRGAGGSSYEQYF. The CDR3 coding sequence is TGTGCCACCAGCAGAGGTGCGGGGGGCAGCTCCTACGAGCAGTACTTC.

The CDR3 sequence is CASSQGRTRLDTQYF. DNA of the CDR3: TGCGCCAGCAGCCAAGGGAGGACTAGGTTAGATACGCAGTATTTT. This chain joins TRBV4-3 and TRBJ2-3; 7 bases agree with TRBD2. Germline V lookup: CDR1 LGHNA, CDR2 YSLEER. The junction had 6 bases not matched to a gene; V was cut back by 1 base and J by 5 bases. The CDR3 loop spans 15 amino acids.

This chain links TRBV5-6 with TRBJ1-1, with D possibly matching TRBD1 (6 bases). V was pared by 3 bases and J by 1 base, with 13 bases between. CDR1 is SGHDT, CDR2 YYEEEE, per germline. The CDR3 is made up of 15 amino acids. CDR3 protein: CASSSLTGSNTEAFF. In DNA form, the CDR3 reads TGTGCCAGCAGCTCACTGACAGGTTCGAACACTGAAGCTTTCTTT.

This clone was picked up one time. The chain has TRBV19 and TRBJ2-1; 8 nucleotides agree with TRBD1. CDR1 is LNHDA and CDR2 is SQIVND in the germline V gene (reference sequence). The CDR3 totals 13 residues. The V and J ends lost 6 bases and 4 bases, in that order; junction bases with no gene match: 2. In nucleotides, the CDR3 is TGTGCCAGTAGGGGACAGGCTTACAATGAGCAGTTCTTC. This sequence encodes CASRGQAYNEQFF.

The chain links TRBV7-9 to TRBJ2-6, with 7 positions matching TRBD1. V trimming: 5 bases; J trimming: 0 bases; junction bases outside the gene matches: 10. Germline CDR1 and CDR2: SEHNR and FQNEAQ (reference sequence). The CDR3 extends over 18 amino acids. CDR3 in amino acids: CASSLTRTGLSGANVLTF. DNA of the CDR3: TGTGCCAGCAGCCTAACGCGGACAGGACTCTCTGGGGCCAACGTCCTGACTTTC.

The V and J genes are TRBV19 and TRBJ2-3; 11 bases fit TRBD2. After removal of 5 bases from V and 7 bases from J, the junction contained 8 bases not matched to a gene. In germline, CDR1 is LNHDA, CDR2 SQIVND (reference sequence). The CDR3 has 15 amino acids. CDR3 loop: CASSVAGGPFYTQYF. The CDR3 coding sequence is TGTGCCAGTAGTGTAGCGGGGGGGCCCTTTTATACGCAGTATTTT.

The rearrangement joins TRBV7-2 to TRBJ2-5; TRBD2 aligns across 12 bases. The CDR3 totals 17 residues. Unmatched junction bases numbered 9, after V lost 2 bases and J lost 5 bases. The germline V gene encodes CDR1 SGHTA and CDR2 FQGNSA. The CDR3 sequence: CASSLSPSGGALETQYF. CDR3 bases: TGTGCCAGCAGCTTAAGTCCTAGCGGGGGGGCACTGGAGACCCAGTACTTC.

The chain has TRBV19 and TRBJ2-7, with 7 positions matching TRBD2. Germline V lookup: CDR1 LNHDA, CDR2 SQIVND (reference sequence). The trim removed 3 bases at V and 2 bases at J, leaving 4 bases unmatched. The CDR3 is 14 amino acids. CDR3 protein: CASSMGGSTYEQYF. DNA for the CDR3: TGTGCCAGTAGTATGGGGGGGTCGACCTACGAGCAGTACTTC.

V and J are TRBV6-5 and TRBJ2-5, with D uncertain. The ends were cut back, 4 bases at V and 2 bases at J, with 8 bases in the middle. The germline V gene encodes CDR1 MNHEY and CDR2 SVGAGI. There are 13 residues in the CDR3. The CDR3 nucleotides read TGTGCCAGCAGTTTCACAATACAAGAGACCCAGTACTTC. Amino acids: CASSFTIQETQYF.

The DNA of the CDR3 is TGTGCCAGCAGGTTGCAGGGACAGGCAAACTACGAGCAGTACTTC. Its translation is CASRLQGQANYEQYF. The chain links TRBV13 to TRBJ2-7; TRBD1 matches 8 bases. The CDR3 totals 15 residues. J was trimmed by 3 bases and V by 6 bases; bases with no gene match: 10. Germline V gives CDR1 PRHDT, CDR2 FYEKMQ (reference sequence).

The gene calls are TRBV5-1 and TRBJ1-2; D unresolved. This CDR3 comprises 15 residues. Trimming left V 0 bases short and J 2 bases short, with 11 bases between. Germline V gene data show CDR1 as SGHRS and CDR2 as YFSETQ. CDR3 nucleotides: TGCGCCAGCAGCTTGGCCAGTCAGACCAACTATGGCTACACCTTC. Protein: CASSLASQTNYGYTF.

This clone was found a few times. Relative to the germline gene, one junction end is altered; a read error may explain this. The CDR3 nucleotides are TGTGCTAGCAGCTTAGCGTTGGGACAGGGTCCCCTGAACACCGGGGAGCTGTTTTTT. Amino acids: CASSLALGQGPLNTGELFF. The rearrangement links TRBV7-7 to TRBJ2-2; 9 nucleotides align to TRBD1. Germline lookup yields CDR1 SSHAT and CDR2 FNYEAQ (reference sequence). The CDR3 loop spans 19 amino acids.

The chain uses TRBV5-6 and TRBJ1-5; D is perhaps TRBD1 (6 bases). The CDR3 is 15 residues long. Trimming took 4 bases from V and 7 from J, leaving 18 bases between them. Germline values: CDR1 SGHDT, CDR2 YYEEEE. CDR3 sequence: CASSREGGSGQPQHF. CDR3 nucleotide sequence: TGTGCCAGCAGCCGAGAAGGGGGTTCTGGCCAGCCCCAGCATTTT.

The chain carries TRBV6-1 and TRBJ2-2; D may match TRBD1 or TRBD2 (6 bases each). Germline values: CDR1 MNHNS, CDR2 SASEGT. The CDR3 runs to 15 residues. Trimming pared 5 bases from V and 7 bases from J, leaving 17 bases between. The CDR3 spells CASSPLGGQGGELFF. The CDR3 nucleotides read TGTGCCAGCAGTCCGCTTGGGGGGCAGGGCGGGGAGCTGTTTTTT.

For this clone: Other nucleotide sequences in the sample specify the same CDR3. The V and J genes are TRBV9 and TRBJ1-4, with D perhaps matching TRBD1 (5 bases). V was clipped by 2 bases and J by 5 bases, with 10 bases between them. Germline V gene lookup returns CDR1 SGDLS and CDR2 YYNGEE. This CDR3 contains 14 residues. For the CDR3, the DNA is TGTGCCAGCAGCGTGGGGACGGCGAATGAAAAACTGTTTTTT. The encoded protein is CASSVGTANEKLFF.

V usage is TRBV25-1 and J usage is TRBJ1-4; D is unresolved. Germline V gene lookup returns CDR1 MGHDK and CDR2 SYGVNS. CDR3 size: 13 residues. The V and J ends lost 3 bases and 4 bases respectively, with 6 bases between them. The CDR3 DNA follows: TGTGCCAGCAGTGATCATTTTAATGAAAAACTGTTTTTT. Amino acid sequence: CASSDHFNEKLFF.

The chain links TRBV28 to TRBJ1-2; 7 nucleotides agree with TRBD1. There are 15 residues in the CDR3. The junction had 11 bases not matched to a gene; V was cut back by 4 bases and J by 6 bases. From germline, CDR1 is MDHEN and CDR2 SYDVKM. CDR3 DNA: TGTGCCAGCAGTTCCGGACCGACGGGACAGAATGGCTACACCTTC. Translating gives CASSSGPTGQNGYTF.

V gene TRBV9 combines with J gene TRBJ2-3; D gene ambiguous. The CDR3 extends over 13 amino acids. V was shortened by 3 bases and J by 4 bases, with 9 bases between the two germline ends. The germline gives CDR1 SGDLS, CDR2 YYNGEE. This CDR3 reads CASSAYLADTQYF. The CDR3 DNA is TGTGCCAGCAGCGCCTATCTGGCAGATACGCAGTATTTT. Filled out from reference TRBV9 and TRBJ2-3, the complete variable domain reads DSGVTQTPKHLITATGQRVTLRCSPRSGDLSVYWYQQSLDQGLQFLIQYYNGEERAKGNILERFSAQQFPDLHSELNLSSLELGDSALYFCASSAYLADTQYFGPGTRLTVL.

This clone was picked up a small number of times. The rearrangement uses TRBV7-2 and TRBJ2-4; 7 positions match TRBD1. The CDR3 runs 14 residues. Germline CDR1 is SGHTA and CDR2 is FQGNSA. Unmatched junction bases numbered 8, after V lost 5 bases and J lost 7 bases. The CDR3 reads CASSPRRTGNIQYF. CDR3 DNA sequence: TGTGCCAGCAGCCCCAGAAGGACAGGTAACATTCAGTACTTC.

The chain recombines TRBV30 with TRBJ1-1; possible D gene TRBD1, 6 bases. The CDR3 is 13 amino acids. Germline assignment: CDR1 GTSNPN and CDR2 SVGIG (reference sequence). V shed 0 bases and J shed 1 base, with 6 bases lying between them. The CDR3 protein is CAWSVQGNTEAFF. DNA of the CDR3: TGTGCCTGGAGTGTACAGGGGAACACTGAAGCTTTCTTT.